The clone carrying this T cell receptor (beta chain) was found once. Its antigen is not identified. The germline CDR1 and CDR2 sequences are MGHRA and YSYEKL. This CDR3 comprises 15 residues. Trimming at V came to 2 bases and at J to 4 bases, leaving 7 bases not matched to a gene. The entry originates in a study of cytomegalovirus exposure and HLA in healthy donors. Study details: As an earlier analysis found, 150 million to 200 million T cells yielded 117 million unique TCR beta sequences.

Notes on the study in general: Data from an earlier analysis indicated that most TCR beta V segments were productive either about 87% or about 30% of the time.

PCR amplification relied on 60 Vbeta primers (plus 13 Jbeta primers). Libraries were prepared by immunoSEQ multiplex PCR; TCRdb keeps only in-frame clonotypes and omits some of them. The table shows 100,000 to 150,000 clones, with roughly 83% occurring only once. This sequence originates from a girl aged 2 to 9 in good health and CMV-seronegative. The chain joins TRBV4-1 to TRBJ2-5; 7 positions agree with TRBD2. The sample consisted of PBMCs. The CDR3 bases are TGCGCCAGCAGCCAATTCGGGGGGAGCCGAGAGACCCAGTACTTC. This sequence encodes CASSQFGGSRETQYF.